This is a list of T cell receptor beta chains from one sample in a study of T-cell reconstitution after alpha-beta-depleted transplantation in children. TCRdb re-analysed the PCR reads in MiXCR, keeping a single row per CDR3 protein. The sample yields hundreds of thousands of distinct CDR3 sequences, around 15% seen once. The specimen comprised PBMCs, mostly from graft donor cells, sampled 360 days after TCRalphabeta/CD19-depleted stem cell transplant. These receptors were taken from a boy in the first two years of life who had a stem cell transplant for Wiskott-Aldrich syndrome, so the T cells may come from the graft donor. Each CDR3 is given with its conserved first and last residue. D genes are given only for firm matches.

TRBV29-1	-	TRBJ2-1	9	CSVGRPQFF
TRBV29-1	-	TRBJ2-1	14	CSVGGARSYNEQFF
TRBV2	-	TRBJ2-1	14	CASSEGFPYNEQFF
TRBV25-1	-	TRBJ1-4	14	CASSARGSNEKLFF
TRBV7-6	TRBD1	TRBJ2-2	16	CASSPQDRGVTGELFF
TRBV24-1	-	TRBJ2-1	14	CATRSGSSYNEQFF
TRBV20-1	-	TRBJ1-5	15	CSVRGDANSNQPQHF
TRBV7-2	TRBD2	TRBJ2-2	15	CASTLGLANTGELFF
TRBV5-1	TRBD2	TRBJ2-5	14	CASSSTSAQETQYF
TRBV7-2	TRBD1	TRBJ2-4	16	CASSPTGLGTKNIQYF
TRBV10-3	-	TRBJ2-3	15	CAISLGHPSTDTQYF
TRBV6-2/TRBV6-3	-	TRBJ1-4	12	CASSWGKEKLFF
TRBV2	TRBD1	TRBJ2-7	15	CASSKDRVQSTEQYF
TRBV28	-	TRBJ1-6	13	CASSWEPNSPLHF
TRBV27	-	TRBJ2-1	19	CASSSPPLGQPYSYNEQFF
TRBV12-3/TRBV12-4	-	TRBJ2-7	15	CASRPTGHRFYEQYF
TRBV7-2	-	TRBJ2-3	16	CASSLDRERGTDTQYF
TRBV21-1	-	TRBJ1-4	15	CASSKQTSTNEKLFF
TRBV5-1	TRBD2	TRBJ2-1	18	CASSRLAGGPVSYNEQFF
TRBV4-3	TRBD2	TRBJ2-7	14	CASSRREREYEQYF
TRBV2	-	TRBJ2-6	18	CASRPMWASEGGANVLTF
TRBV20-1	-	TRBJ2-2	14	CSVSRGSGTGELFF
TRBV10-1	-	TRBJ2-2	15	CASSEGNRDTGELFF
TRBV10-3	-	TRBJ2-1	12	CATTTSSNEQFF
TRBV3-1	-	TRBJ2-1	13	CASSLGHGLGVFF
TRBV20-1	-	TRBJ2-5	11	CTLLIPETQYF
TRBV18	-	TRBJ2-5	12	CASSTGTETQYF
TRBV20-1	-	TRBJ2-2	15	CSARGRGGYTGELFF
TRBV20-1	TRBD2	TRBJ2-3	19	CSARDTLRAAGADTDTQYF
TRBV19	-	TRBJ1-5	15	CASSPRAASNQPQHF
TRBV10-3	TRBD1	TRBJ2-1	13	CASKGASGDEQFF
TRBV27	TRBD1	TRBJ1-6	19	CASSLWGQGTSSYNSPLHF